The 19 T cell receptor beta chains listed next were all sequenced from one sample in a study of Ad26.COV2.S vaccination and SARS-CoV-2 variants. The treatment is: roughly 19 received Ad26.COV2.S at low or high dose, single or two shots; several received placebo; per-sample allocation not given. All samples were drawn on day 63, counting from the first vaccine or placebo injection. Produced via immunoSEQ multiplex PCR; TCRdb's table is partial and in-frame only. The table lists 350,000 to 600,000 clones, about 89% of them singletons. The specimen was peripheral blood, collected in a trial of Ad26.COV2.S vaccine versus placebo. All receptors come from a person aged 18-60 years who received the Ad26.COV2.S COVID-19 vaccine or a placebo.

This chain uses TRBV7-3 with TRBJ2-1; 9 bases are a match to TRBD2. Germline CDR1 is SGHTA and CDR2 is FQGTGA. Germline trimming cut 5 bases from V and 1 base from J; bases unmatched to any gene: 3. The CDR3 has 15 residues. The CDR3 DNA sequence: TGTGCCAGCAGCGTTAGCGGGGGTTCCTACAATGAGCAGTTCTTC. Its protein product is CASSVSGGSYNEQFF.

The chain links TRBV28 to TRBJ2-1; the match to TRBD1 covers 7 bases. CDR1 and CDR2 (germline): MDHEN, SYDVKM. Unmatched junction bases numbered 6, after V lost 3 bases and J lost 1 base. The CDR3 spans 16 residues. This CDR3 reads CASSFRQGVSYNEQFF. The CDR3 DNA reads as TGTGCCAGCAGTTTTAGACAGGGAGTTTCCTACAATGAGCAGTTCTTC.

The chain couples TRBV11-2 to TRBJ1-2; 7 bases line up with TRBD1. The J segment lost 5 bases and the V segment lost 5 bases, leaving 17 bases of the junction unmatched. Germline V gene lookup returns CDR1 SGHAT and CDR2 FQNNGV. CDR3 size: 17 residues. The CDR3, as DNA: TGTGCCAGCAGCCTAGGGGGCAGGTCGAGCGCCGGGTATGGCTACACCTTC. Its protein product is CASSLGGRSSAGYGYTF. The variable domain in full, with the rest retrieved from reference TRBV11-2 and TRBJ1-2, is EAGVAQSPRYKIIEKRQSVAFWCNPISGHATLYWYQQILGQGPKLLIQFQNNGVVDDSQLPKDRFSAERLKGVDSTLKIQPAKLEDSAVYLCASSLGGRSSAGYGYTFGSGTRLTVV.

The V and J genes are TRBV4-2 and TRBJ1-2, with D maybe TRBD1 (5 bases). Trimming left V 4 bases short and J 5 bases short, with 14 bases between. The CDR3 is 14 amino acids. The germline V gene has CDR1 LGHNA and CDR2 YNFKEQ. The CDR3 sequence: CASSPVDSPYGYTF. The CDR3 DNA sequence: TGTGCCAGCAGCCCCGTCGACAGCCCATATGGCTACACCTTC.

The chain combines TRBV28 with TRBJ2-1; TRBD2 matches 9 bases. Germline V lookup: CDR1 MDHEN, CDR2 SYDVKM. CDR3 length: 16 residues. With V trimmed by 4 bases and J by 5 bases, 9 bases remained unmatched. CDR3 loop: CASSSSGTSRNNEQFF. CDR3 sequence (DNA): TGTGCCAGCAGTTCCTCCGGGACTAGCCGAAACAATGAGCAGTTCTTC.

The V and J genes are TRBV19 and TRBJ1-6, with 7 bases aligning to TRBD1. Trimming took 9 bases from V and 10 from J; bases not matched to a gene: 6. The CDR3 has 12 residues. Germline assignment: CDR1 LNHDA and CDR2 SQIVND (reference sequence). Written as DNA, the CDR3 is TGTGCCAGAAAGGGGGCTAGGTCACCCCTCCACTTT. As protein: CARKGARSPLHF. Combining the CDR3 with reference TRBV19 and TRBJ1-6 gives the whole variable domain DGGITQSPKYLFRKEGQNVTLSCEQNLNHDAMYWYRQDPGQGLRLIYYSQIVNDFQKGDIAEGYSVSREKKESFPLTVTSAQKNPTAFYLCARKGARSPLHFGNGTRLTVT.

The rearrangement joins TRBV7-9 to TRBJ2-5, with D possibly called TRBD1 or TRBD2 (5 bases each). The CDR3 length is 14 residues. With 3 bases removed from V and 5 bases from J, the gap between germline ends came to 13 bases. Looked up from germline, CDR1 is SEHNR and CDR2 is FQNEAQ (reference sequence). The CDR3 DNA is TGTGCCAGCAGCTTCGAGGGGTCGGGGGAGACCCAGTACTTC. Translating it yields CASSFEGSGETQYF.

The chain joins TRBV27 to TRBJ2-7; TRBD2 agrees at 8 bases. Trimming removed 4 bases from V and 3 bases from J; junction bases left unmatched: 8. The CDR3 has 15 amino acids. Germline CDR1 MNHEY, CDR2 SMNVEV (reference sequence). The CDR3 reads CASSWLAGPNYEQYF. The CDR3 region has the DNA TGTGCCAGCAGTTGGCTAGCGGGTCCGAACTACGAGCAGTACTTC.

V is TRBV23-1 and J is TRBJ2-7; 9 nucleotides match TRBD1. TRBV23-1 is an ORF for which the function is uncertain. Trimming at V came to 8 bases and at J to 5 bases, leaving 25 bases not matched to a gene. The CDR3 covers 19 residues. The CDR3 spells CASGLNPAFKMDRGDEQYF. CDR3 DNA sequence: TGCGCCAGCGGACTCAATCCAGCTTTTAAGATGGACAGGGGAGACGAGCAGTACTTC.

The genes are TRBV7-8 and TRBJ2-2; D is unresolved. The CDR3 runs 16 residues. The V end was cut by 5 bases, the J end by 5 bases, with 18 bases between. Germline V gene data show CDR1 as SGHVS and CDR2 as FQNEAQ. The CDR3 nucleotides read TGTGCCAGCAGCCCCCCCGACCCTAAGGGTACCGGGGAGCTGTTTTTT. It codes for CASSPPDPKGTGELFF.

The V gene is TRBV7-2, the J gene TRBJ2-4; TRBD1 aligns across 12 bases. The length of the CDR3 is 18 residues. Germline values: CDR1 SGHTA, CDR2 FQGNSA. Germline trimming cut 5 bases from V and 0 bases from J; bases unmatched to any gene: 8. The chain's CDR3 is CASSRTGQGAGAKNIQYF. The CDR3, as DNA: TGTGCCAGCAGCCGTACGGGACAGGGGGCGGGAGCCAAAAACATTCAGTACTTC.

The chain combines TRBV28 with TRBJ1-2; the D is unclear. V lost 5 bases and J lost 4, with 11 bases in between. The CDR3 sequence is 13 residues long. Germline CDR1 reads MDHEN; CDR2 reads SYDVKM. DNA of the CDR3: TGTGCCAGCAGTAGCGTCTGGTTCTATGGCTACACCTTC. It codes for CASSSVWFYGYTF.

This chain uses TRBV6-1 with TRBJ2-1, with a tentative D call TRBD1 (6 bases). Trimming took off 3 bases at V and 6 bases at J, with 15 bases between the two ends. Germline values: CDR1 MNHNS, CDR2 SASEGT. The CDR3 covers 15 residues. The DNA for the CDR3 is TGTGCCAGCAGTGACGACAGGAGACGCCTCAATGAGCAGTTCTTC. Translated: CASSDDRRRLNEQFF.

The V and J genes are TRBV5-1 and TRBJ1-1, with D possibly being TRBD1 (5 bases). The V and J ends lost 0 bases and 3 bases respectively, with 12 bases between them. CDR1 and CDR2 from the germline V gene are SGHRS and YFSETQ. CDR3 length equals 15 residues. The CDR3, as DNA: TGCGCCAGCAGCTTGGCGACAGAACTCTACACTGAAGCTTTCTTT. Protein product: CASSLATELYTEAFF.

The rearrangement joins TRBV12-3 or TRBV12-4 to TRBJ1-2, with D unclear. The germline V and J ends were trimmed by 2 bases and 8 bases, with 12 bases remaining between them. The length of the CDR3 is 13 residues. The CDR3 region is CASSLTAGVGYTF. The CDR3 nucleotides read TGTGCCAGCAGTTTAACCGCCGGTGTGGGCTACACCTTC.

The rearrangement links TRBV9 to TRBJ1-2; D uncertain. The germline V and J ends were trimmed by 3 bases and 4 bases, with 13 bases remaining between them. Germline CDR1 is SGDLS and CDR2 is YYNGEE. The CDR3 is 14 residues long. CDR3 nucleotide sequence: TGTGCCAGCAGCGACAATCGGGGTTCCTATGGCTACACCTTC. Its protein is CASSDNRGSYGYTF. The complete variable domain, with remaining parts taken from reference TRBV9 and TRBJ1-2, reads DSGVTQTPKHLITATGQRVTLRCSPRSGDLSVYWYQQSLDQGLQFLIQYYNGEERAKGNILERFSAQQFPDLHSELNLSSLELGDSALYFCASSDNRGSYGYTFGSGTRLTVV.

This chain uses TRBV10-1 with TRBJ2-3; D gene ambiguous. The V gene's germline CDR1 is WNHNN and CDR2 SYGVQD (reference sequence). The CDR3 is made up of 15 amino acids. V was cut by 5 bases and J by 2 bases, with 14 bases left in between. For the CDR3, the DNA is TGCGCCAGCAGTCCTTTTAACGGAGCCACAGATACGCAGTATTTT. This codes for CASSPFNGATDTQYF.

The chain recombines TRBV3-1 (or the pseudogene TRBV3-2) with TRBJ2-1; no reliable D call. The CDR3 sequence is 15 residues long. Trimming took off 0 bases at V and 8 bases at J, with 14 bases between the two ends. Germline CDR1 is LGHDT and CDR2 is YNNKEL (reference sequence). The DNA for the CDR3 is TGTGCCAGCAGCCAAGATCAATCTAGTTTGGATGAGCAGTTCTTC. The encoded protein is CASSQDQSSLDEQFF.

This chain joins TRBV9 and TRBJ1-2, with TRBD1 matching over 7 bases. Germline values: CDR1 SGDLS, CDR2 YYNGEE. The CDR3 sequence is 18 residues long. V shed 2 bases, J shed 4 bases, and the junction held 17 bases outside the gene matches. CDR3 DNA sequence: TGTGCCAGCAGCGTCGAGGGGGACAGTTCTGCTTCACCCTATGGCTACACCTTC. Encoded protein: CASSVEGDSSASPYGYTF. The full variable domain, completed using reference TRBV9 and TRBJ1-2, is DSGVTQTPKHLITATGQRVTLRCSPRSGDLSVYWYQQSLDQGLQFLIQYYNGEERAKGNILERFSAQQFPDLHSELNLSSLELGDSALYFCASSVEGDSSASPYGYTFGSGTRLTVV.